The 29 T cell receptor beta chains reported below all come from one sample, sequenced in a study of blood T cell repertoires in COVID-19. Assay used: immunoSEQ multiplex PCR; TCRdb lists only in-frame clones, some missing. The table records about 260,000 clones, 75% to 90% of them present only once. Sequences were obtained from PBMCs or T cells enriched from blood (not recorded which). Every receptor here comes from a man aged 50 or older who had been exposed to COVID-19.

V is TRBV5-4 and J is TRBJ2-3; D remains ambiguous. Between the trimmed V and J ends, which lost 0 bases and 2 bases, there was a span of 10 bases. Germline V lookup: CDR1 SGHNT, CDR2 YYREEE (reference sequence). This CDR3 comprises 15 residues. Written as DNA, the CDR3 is TGTGCCAGCAGCTTGGGAGTTGGGCCCACAGATACGCAGTATTTT. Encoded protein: CASSLGVGPTDTQYF.

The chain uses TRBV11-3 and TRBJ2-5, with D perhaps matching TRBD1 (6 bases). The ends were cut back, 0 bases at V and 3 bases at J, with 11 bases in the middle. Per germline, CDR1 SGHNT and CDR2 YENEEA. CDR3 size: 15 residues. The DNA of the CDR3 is TGTGCCAGCAGCTTAGATCCATACAGGGAAGAGACCCAGTACTTC. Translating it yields CASSLDPYREETQYF.

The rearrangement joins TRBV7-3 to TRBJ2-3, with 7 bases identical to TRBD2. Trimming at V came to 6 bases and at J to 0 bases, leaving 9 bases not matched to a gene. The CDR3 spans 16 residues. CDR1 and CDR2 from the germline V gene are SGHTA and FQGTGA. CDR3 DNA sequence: TGTGCCAGCAGTCCAGCGGGGAAAATGAGCACAGATACGCAGTATTTT. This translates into CASSPAGKMSTDTQYF.

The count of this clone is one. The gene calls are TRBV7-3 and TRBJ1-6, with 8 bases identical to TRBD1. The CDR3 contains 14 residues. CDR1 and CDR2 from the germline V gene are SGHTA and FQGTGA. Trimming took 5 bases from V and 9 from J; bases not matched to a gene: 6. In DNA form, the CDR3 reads TGTGCCAGCAGCCCACAGGGGGTGGGTTCACCCCTCCACTTT. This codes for CASSPQGVGSPLHF.

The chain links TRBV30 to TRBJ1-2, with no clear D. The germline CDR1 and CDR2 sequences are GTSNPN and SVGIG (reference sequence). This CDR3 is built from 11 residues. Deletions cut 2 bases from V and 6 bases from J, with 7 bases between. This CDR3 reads CAWSRRNGYTF. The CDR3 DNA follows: TGTGCCTGGAGTAGGAGGAATGGCTACACCTTC.

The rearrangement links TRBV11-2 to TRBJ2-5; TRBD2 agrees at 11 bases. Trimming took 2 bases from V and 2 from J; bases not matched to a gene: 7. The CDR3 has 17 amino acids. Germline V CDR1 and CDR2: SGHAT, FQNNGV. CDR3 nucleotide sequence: TGTGCCAGCAGCTTACTCAAGGGACTAGCGGTTCAAGAGACCCAGTACTTC. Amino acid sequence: CASSLLKGLAVQETQYF.

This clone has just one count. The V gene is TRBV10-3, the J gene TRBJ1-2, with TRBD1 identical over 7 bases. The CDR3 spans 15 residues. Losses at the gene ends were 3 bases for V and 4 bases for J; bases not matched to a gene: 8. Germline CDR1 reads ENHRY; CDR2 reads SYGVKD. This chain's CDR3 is CAISERQGDSYGYTF. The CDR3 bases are TGTGCCATCAGTGAAAGACAGGGAGATTCCTATGGCTACACCTTC.

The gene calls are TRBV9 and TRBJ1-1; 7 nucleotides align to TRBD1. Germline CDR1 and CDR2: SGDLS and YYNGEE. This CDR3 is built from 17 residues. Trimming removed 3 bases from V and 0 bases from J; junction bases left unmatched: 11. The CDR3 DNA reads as TGTGCCAGCAGCGAGAGGGGAGGACAGGACATGAACACTGAAGCTTTCTTT. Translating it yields CASSERGGQDMNTEAFF.

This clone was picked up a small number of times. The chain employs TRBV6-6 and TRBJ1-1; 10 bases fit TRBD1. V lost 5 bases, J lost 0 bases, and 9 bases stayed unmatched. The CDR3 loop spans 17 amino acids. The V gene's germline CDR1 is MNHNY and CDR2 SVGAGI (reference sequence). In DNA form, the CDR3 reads TGTGCCAGCAGTCCGAGTGGGGGACAGGGGTTGAACACTGAAGCTTTCTTT. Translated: CASSPSGGQGLNTEAFF.

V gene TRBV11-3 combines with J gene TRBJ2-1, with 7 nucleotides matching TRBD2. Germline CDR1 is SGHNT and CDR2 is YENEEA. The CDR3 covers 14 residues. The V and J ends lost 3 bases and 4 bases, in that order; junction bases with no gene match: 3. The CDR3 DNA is TGTGCCAGCAGCTTTCTAGCGGCTTACAATGAGCAGTTCTTC. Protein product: CASSFLAAYNEQFF.

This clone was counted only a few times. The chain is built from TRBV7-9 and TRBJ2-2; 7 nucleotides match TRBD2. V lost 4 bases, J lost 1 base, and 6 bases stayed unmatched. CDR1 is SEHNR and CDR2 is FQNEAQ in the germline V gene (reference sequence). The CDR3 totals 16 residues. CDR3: CASSYGLAVNTGELFF. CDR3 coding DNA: TGTGCCAGCAGCTACGGGCTAGCGGTGAACACCGGGGAGCTGTTTTTT.

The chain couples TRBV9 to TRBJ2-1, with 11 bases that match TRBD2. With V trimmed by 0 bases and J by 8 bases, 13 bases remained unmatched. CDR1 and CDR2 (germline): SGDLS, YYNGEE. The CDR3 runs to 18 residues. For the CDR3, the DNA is TGTGCCAGCAGCGTAGCCCCGATTTTAGCGGGGGGGCAAGATGAGCAGTTCTTC. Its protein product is CASSVAPILAGGQDEQFF.

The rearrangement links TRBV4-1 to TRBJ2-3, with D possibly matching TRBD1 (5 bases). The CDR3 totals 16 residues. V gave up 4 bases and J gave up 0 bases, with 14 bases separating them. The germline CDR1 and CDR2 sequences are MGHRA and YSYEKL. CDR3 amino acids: CASSLGPRASTDTQYF. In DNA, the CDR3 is TGCGCCAGCAGCCTCGGACCCAGGGCTAGCACAGATACGCAGTATTTT.

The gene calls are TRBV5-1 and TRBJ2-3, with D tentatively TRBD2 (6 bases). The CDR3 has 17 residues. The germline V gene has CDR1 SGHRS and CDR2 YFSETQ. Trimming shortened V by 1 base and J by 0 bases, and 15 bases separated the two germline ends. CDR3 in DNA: TGCGCCAGCAGCTTGAGGCGGGAATCAACTAGCACAGATACGCAGTATTTT. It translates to CASSLRRESTSTDTQYF.

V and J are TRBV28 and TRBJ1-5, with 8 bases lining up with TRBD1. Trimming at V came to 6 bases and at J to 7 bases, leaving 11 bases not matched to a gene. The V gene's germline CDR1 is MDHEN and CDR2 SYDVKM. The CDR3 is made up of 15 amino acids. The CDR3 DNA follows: TGTGCCAGCAGCCTCGGACAGGGTGCAAACCAGCCCCAGCATTTT. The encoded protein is CASSLGQGANQPQHF.

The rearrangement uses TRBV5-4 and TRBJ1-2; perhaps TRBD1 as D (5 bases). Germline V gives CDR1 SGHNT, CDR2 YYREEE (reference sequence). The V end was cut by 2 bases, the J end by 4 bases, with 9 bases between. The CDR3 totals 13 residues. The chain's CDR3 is CASSFRGPYGYTF. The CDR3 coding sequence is TGTGCCAGCAGCTTTAGGGGTCCCTATGGCTACACCTTC.

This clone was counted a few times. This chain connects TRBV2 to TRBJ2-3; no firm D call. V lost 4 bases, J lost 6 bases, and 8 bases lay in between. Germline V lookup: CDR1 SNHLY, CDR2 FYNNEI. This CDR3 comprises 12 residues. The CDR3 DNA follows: TGTGCCAGCAGTGGGCAGTCGGATACGCAGTATTTT. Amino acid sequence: CASSGQSDTQYF.

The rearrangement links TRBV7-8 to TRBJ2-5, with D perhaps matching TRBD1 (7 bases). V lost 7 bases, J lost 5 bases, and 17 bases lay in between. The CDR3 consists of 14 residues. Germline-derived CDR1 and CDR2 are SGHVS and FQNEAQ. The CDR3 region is CASNTQGGGETQYF. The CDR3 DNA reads TGTGCCAGCAACACCCAGGGGGGAGGCGAGACCCAGTACTTC.

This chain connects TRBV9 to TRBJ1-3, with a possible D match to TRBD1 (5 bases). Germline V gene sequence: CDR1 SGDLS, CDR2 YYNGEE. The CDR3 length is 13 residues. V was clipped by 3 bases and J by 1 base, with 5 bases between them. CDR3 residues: CASSAGSGNTIYF. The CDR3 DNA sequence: TGTGCCAGCAGCGCAGGGTCTGGAAACACCATATATTTT. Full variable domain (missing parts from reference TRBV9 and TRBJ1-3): DSGVTQTPKHLITATGQRVTLRCSPRSGDLSVYWYQQSLDQGLQFLIQYYNGEERAKGNILERFSAQQFPDLHSELNLSSLELGDSALYFCASSAGSGNTIYFGEGSWLTVV.

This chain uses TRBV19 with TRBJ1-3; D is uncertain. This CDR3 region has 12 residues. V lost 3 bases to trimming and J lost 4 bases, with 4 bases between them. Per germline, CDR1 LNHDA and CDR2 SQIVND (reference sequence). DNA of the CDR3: TGTGCCAGTAGTATCAGGGGAAACACCATATATTTT. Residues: CASSIRGNTIYF.

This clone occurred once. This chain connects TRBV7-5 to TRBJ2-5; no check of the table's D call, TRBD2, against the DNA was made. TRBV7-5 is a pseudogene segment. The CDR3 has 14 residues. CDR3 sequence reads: CARSWRGHVETQYF. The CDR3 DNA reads TGTGCCAGAAGCTGGCGGGGGCACGTAGAGACCCAGTACTTC.

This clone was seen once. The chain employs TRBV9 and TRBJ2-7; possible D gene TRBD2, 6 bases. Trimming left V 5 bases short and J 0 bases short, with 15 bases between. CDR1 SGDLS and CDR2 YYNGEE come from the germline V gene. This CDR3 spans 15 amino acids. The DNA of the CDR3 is TGTGCCAGCAGTGGTACGGGGGTCTCCTCCTACGAGCAGTACTTC. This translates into CASSGTGVSSYEQYF.

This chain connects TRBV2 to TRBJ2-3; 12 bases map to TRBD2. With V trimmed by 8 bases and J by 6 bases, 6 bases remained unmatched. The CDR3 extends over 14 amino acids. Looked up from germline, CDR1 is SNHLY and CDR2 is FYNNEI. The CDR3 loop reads CASLGLAGTDTQYF. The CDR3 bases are TGTGCCAGCTTAGGACTAGCGGGAACGGATACGCAGTATTTT. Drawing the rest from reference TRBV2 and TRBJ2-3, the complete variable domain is EPEVTQTPSHQVTQMGQEVILRCVPISNHLYFYWYRQILGQKVEFLVSFYNNEISEKSEIFDDQFSVERPDGSNFTLKIRSTKLEDSAMYFCASLGLAGTDTQYFGPGTRLTVL.

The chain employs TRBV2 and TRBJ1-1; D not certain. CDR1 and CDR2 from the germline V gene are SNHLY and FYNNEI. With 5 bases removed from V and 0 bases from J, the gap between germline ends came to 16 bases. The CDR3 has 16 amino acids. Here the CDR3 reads CASSFSGINLNTEAFF. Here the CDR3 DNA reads TGTGCCAGCAGTTTCTCGGGGATTAATTTGAACACTGAAGCTTTCTTT.

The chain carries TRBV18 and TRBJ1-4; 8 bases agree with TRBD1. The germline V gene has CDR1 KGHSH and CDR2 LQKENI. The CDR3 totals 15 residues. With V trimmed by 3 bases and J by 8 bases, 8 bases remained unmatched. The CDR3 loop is CASSPGQVEGEKLFF. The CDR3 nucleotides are TGTGCCAGCTCACCGGGACAGGTGGAAGGAGAAAAACTGTTTTTT.

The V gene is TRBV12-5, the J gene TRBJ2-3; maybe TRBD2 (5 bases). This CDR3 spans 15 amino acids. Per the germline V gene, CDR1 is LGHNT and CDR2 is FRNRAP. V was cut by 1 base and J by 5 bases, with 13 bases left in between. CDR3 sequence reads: CASGLDDRDGDTQYF. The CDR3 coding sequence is TGTGCTAGTGGTTTGGATGACCGGGATGGAGATACGCAGTATTTT. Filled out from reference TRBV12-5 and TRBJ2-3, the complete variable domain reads DARVTQTPRHKVTEMGQEVTMRCQPILGHNTVFWYRQTMMQGLELLAYFRNRAPLDDSGMPKDRFSAEMPDATLATLKIQPSEPRDSAVYFCASGLDDRDGDTQYFGPGTRLTVL.

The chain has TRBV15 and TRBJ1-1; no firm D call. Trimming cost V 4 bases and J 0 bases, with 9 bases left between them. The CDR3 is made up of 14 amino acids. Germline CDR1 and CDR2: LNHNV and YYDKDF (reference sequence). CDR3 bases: TGTGCCACCAGCAACCGGGTGGTGAACACTGAAGCTTTCTTT. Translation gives CATSNRVVNTEAFF.

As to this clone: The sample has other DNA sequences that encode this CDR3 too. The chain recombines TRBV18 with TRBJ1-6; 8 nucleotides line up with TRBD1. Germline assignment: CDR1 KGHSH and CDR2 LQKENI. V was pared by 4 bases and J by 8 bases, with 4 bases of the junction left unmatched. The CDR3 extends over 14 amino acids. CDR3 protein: CASSLGQGDSPLHF. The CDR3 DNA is TGTGCCAGCTCACTTGGACAGGGAGATTCACCCCTCCACTTT.

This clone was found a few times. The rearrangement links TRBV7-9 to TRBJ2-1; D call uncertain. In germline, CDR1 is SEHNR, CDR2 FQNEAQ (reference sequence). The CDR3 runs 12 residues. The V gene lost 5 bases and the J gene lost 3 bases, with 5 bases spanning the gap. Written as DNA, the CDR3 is TGTGCCAGCAGCACCTACTACAATGAGCAGTTCTTC. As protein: CASSTYYNEQFF. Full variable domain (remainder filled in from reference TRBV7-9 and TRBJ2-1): DTGVSQNPRHKITKRGQNVTFRCDPISEHNRLYWYRQTLGQGPEFLTYFQNEAQLEKSRLLSDRFSAERPKGSFSTLEIQRTEQGDSAMYLCASSTYYNEQFFGPGTRLTVL.